A single TCR beta chain is shown here with its context. The data belong to a study of blood T cell repertoires in COVID-19. With V trimmed by 3 bases and J by 5 bases, 6 bases remained unmatched. This CDR3 region has 14 residues. Per the germline V gene, CDR1 is MNHEY and CDR2 is SMNVEV (reference sequence). Per the original methods: Amplification of reference gene primers provided the estimated nucleated cell counts. Sequenced by immunoSEQ multiplex PCR; TCRdb stores in-frame clones only, minus some. V, J and clone size reflect that table, while D and trimming were determined from the DNA. Found here are 140,000 to 150,000 clones, roughly three quarters of them singletons; the top ten hold 4% to 4.5%.

The rearrangement links TRBV27 to TRBJ2-7; 8 bases map to TRBD1. This receptor was taken from a man aged 55 to 69 with acute or convalescent COVID-19. The sequenced sample consisted of peripheral blood. The CDR3 sequence is CASSLVQGAHEQYF. Here the CDR3 DNA reads TGTGCCAGCAGTTTGGTGCAGGGGGCCCACGAGCAGTACTTC.